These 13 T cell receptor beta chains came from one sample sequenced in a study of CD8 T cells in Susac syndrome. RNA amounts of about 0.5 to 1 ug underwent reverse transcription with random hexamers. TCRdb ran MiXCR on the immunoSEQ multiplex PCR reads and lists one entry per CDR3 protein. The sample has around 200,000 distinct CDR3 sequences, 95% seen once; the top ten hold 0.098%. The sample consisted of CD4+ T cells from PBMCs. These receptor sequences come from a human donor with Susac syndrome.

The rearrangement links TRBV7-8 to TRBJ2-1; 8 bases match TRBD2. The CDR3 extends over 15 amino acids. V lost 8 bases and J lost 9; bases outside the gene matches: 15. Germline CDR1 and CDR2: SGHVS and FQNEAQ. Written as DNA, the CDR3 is TGTGCCAGCCGCCAGAAGCGGGGGCCCCGAGGTGAGCAGTTCTTC. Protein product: CASRQKRGPRGEQFF.

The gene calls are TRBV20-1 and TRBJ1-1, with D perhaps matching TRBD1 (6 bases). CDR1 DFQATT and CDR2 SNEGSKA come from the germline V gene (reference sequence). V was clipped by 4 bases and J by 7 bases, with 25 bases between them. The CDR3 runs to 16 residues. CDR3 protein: CSAKGGEATSRGEAFF. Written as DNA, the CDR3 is TGCAGTGCTAAGGGGGGTGAAGCGACCAGCCGGGGTGAAGCTTTCTTT.

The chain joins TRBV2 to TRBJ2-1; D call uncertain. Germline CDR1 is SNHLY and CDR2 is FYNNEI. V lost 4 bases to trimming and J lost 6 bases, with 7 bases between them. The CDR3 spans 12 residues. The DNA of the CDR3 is TGTGCCAGCAGTGGTTGGTCCAATGAGCAGTTCTTC. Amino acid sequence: CASSGWSNEQFF.

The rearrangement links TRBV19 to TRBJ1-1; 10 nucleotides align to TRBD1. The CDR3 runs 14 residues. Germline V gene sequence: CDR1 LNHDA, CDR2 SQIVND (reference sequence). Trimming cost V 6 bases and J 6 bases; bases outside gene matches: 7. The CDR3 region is CASSTYGQGAEAFF. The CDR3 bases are TGTGCCAGTAGCACCTATGGACAGGGGGCTGAAGCTTTCTTT. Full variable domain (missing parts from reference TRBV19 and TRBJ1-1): DGGITQSPKYLFRKEGQNVTLSCEQNLNHDAMYWYRQDPGQGLRLIYYSQIVNDFQKGDIAEGYSVSREKKESFPLTVTSAQKNPTAFYLCASSTYGQGAEAFFGQGTRLTVV.

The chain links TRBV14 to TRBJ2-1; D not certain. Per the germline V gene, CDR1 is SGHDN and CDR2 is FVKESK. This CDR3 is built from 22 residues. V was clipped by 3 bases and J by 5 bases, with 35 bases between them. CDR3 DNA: TGTGCCAGCAGCCAGCAGATCCCCCCCGGGTTGGACGGCCTTCTTGGGGACAATGAGCAGTTCTTC. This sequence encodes CASSQQIPPGLDGLLGDNEQFF.

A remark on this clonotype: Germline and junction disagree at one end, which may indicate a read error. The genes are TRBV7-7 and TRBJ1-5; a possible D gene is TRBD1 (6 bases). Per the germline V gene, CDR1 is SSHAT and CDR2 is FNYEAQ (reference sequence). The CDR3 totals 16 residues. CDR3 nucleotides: TGTGCTAGCAGCCGCAGGACAGTGCGGGGCAATCAGCCCCAGCATTTT. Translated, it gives CASSRRTVRGNQPQHF. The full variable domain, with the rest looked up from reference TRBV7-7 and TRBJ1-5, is GAGVSQSPRYKVTKRGQDVTLRCDPISSHATLYWYQQALGQGPEFLTYFNYEAQPDKSGLPSDRFSAERPEGSISTLTIQRTEQRDSAMYRCASSRRTVRGNQPQHFGDGTRLSIL.

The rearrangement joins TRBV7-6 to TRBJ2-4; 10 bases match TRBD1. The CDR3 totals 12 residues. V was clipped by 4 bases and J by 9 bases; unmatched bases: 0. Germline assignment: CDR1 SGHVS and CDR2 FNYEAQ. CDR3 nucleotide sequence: TGTGCCAGCAGCTGGACAGGGGGCATTCAGTACTTC. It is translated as CASSWTGGIQYF.

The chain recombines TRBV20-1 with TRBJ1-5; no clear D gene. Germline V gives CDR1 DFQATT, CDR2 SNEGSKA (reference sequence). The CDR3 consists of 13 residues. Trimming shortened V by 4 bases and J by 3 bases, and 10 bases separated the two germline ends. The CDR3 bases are TGCAGTGCTATACTTGATACCAATCAGCCCCAGCATTTT. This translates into CSAILDTNQPQHF.

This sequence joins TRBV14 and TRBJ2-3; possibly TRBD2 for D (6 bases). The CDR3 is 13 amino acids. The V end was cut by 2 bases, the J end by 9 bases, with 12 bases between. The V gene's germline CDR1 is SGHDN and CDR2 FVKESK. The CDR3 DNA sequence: TGTGCCAGCAGCCAAACGACTAGGGGAACGCAGTATTTT. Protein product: CASSQTTRGTQYF.

The CDR3 region has the DNA TGTGCCAGCAGCCAAGAGGTCGGGTTAAGCTCCTACGAGCAGTACTTC. Translating gives CASSQEVGLSSYEQYF. This rearrangement joins TRBV4-2 to TRBJ2-7; D uncertain. Trimming pared 0 bases from V and 0 bases from J, leaving 12 bases between. The CDR3 is made up of 16 amino acids. Germline CDR1 reads LGHNA; CDR2 reads YNFKEQ.

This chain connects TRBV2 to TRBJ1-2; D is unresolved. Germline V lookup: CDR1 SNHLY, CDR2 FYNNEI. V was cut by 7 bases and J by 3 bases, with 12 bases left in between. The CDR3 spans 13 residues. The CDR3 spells CASTRGRDYGYTF. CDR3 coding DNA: TGTGCCAGCACCCGAGGCCGCGACTATGGCTACACCTTC.

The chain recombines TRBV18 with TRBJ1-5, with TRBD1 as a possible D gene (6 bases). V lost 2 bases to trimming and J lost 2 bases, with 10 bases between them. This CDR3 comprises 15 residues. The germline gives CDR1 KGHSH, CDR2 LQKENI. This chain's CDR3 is CASSPVGAGNQPQHF. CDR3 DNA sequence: TGTGCCAGCTCACCAGTGGGGGCTGGCAATCAGCCCCAGCATTTT.

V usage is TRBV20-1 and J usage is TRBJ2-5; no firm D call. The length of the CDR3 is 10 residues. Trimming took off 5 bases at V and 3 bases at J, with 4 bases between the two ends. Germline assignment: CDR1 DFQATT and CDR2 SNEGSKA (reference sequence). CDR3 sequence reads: CSAGKETQYF. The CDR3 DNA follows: TGCAGTGCTGGAAAAGAGACCCAGTACTTC.